Listed below are T cell receptor beta chains from one sample, sequenced in a study of identical twins. TCRdb fed the 5' RACE reads into MiXCR, producing one record per CDR3 protein. Of approximately 890,000 distinct CDR3 sequences in the sample, about 12% were seen once. The sample was also linked to a second study, of yellow fever vaccine responses in identical twins.

Input material: PBMCs. The source is a woman under 30 in good health. Both conserved end residues are part of each CDR3. The D gene is left open where the match is weak. Clone size, where shown, is once, few, many, or a class for clones that have expanded.

>TRBV18|16|NA|TRBJ2-3|NA
CASSPRPRNPADTQYF
TGTGCCAGCTCACCACGGCCCAGAAATCCCGCAGATACGCAGTATTTT
>TRBV29-1|13|NA|TRBJ2-1|few
CSSALWSYNEQFF
TGCAGCTCCGCACTCTGGTCCTACAATGAGCAGTTCTTC
>TRBV12-3/TRBV12-4|10|NA|TRBJ1-2|many
CASGSHGYTF
TGTGCCAGCGGGAGTCATGGCTACACCTTC
>TRBV6-1|14|TRBD1|TRBJ1-1|NA
CASSKRTGNTEAFF
TGTGCCAGCAGTAAACGGACAGGGAACACTGAAGCTTTCTTT
>TRBV5-1|13|NA|TRBJ2-5|many
CASSPGDTETQYF
TGCGCCAGCAGCCCCGGGGACACGGAGACCCAGTACTTC
>TRBV7-2|15|NA|TRBJ2-7|NA
CASSLAGGKTYEQYF
TGTGCCAGCAGCTTAGCCGGCGGGAAGACCTACGAGCAGTACTTC
>TRBV28|12|NA|TRBJ2-4|NA
CASSSDKNIQYF
TGTGCCAGCAGTTCGGACAAAAACATTCAGTACTTC
>TRBV18|14|NA|TRBJ1-4|few
CATAAGATNEKLFF
TGTGCCACCGCGGCGGGCGCAACTAATGAAAAACTGTTTTTT
>TRBV4-2|15|NA|TRBJ1-3|many
CASSQSVGAGNTIYF
TGTGCCAGCAGCCAATCCGTAGGGGCGGGAAACACCATATATTTT
>TRBV29-1|17|TRBD2|TRBJ2-1|NA
CSVGLAGVVVGYNEQFF
TGCAGCGTTGGACTAGCGGGAGTAGTAGTGGGTTACAATGAGCAGTTCTTC
>TRBV15|19|TRBD2|TRBJ2-1|many
CATSSPGGGEWREWDEQFF
TGTGCCACCAGCTCACCCGGCGGGGGGGAGTGGCGGGAGTGGGATGAGCAGTTCTTC
>TRBV24-1|15|NA|TRBJ2-5|many
CATSDLQSPGETQYF
TGTGCCACCAGTGATTTGCAATCCCCAGGAGAGACCCAGTACTTC
>TRBV20-1|12|TRBD1|TRBJ1-1|few
CSRTGMNTEAFF
TGCAGTAGGACAGGCATGAACACTGAAGCTTTCTTT
>TRBV4-1|18|TRBD2|TRBJ2-3|many
CASSPRLAGGLSTDTQYF
TGCGCCAGCAGCCCCCGACTAGCGGGGGGGTTAAGCACAGATACGCAGTATTTT
>TRBV6-5|17|NA|TRBJ2-1|many
CASSYSSGTTSYNEQFF
TGTGCCAGCAGTTACTCATCCGGGACAACCTCCTACAATGAGCAGTTCTTC
>TRBV18|13|NA|TRBJ2-1|NA
CASSPAGVDEQFF
TGTGCCAGCTCACCTGCAGGGGTGGATGAGCAGTTCTTC
>TRBV12-3/TRBV12-4|18|NA|TRBJ2-1|few
CASSNRRPTGGSYNEQFF
TGTGCCAGCAGTAACCGACGACCGACAGGCGGATCCTACAATGAGCAGTTCTTC
>TRBV12-3/TRBV12-4|17|NA|TRBJ2-3|NA
CASSLSGWYGMSDTQYF
TGTGCCAGCAGTTTATCAGGGTGGTACGGGATGTCAGATACGCAGTATTTT
>TRBV11-2|15|TRBD1|TRBJ1-2|few
CASSHAGTGGLGYTF
TGTGCCAGCAGCCACGCCGGGACAGGGGGTCTAGGCTACACCTTC
>TRBV7-9|15|TRBD1|TRBJ1-6|NA
CASSPTQGKNSPLHF
TGTGCCAGCAGCCCTACACAGGGGAAAAATTCACCCCTCCACTTT
>TRBV5-1|14|TRBD2|TRBJ2-7|NA
CASSLDAGAGEQYF
TGCGCCAGCAGCTTGGATGCGGGAGCGGGTGAGCAGTACTTC
>TRBV4-1|15|NA|TRBJ1-5|many
CASSQDAGSNQPQHF
TGCGCCAGCAGCCAAGACGCGGGGAGCAATCAGCCCCAGCATTTT
>TRBV20-1|14|TRBD1|TRBJ2-5|NA
CSATGTGGGETQYF
TGCAGTGCTACCGGGACAGGGGGCGGTGAGACCCAGTACTTC
>TRBV10-3|12|NA|TRBJ1-1|few
CAIRGGDTEAFF
TGTGCCATCCGGGGGGGGGACACTGAAGCTTTCTTT
>TRBV5-6|18|NA|TRBJ2-6|few
CASSLSVGRSTGANVLTF
TGTGCCAGCAGCTTGTCGGTGGGGAGAAGTACAGGGGCCAACGTCCTGACTTTC
>TRBV2|17|TRBD2|TRBJ2-3|few
CASSEAWTSGDTDTQYF
TGTGCCAGCAGTGAAGCTTGGACTAGCGGAGACACAGATACGCAGTATTTT
>TRBV12-3/TRBV12-4|15|NA|TRBJ2-3|NA
CASSDQGRATDTQYF
TGTGCCAGCAGCGACCAGGGCCGGGCAACAGATACGCAGTATTTT
>TRBV10-3|13|TRBD2|TRBJ2-1|many
CAISVAGDYEQFF
TGTGCCATCAGTGTAGCGGGTGACTATGAGCAGTTCTTC
>TRBV2|13|NA|TRBJ2-3|NA
CASATGSSDTQYF
TGTGCCAGTGCGACAGGATCCTCAGATACGCAGTATTTT
>TRBV9|14|NA|TRBJ2-7|NA
CASSVGRATYEQYF
TGTGCCAGCAGCGTAGGCAGGGCGACCTACGAGCAGTACTTC
>TRBV7-6|17|NA|TRBJ2-3|many
CASTRAVTGLNTDTQYF
TGTGCCAGCACCCGAGCCGTGACAGGTCTAAACACAGATACGCAGTATTTT
>TRBV5-1|14|NA|TRBJ1-4|few
CASSFIGGNEKLFF
TGCGCCAGCAGCTTTATCGGGGGAAATGAAAAACTGTTTTTT
>TRBV12-3/TRBV12-4|16|NA|TRBJ2-4|NA
CASSFLAAGAKNIQYF
NA
>TRBV7-9|15|TRBD1|TRBJ2-7|many
CASSLLGQSTYEQYF
TGTGCCAGCAGCTTATTGGGACAGTCCACCTACGAGCAGTACTTC
>TRBV28|15|NA|TRBJ2-7|many
CASNESGTNSYEQYF
TGTGCCAGCAATGAGAGCGGGACAAACTCCTACGAGCAGTACTTC
>TRBV20-1|14|TRBD2|TRBJ2-1|few
CSARLAGKHNEQFF
TGCAGTGCTAGATTAGCGGGTAAACACAATGAGCAGTTCTTC
>TRBV12-3/TRBV12-4|17|NA|TRBJ1-5|few
CASSLAPAGGDNQPQHF
TGTGCCAGCAGTTTAGCCCCAGCCGGTGGGGACAATCAGCCCCAGCATTTT
>TRBV7-6|18|NA|TRBJ2-3|few
CASSLAESEDPDTDTQYF
TGTGCCAGCAGCTTAGCGGAATCGGAAGATCCGGACACAGATACGCAGTATTTT
>TRBV7-9|15|NA|TRBJ2-2|NA
CASSRQLANTGELFF
TGTGCCAGCAGCCGACAGCTCGCGAACACCGGGGAGCTGTTTTTT
>TRBV28|13|NA|TRBJ2-5|few
CASSTTGWETQYF
TGTGCCAGCAGTACCACAGGGTGGGAGACCCAGTACTTC
>TRBV5-1|16|NA|TRBJ2-1|many
CASSLEAHSSYNEQFF
TGCGCCAGCAGCTTGGAGGCCCACAGCTCCTACAATGAGCAGTTCTTC
>TRBV14|13|NA|TRBJ2-1|few
CASSLTRGTEQFF
TGTGCCAGCAGCTTGACCCGCGGGACTGAGCAGTTCTTC
>TRBV20-1|12|NA|TRBJ2-1|NA
CSAKPAISEQFF
TGCAGTGCTAAACCTGCGATTAGTGAGCAGTTCTTC
>TRBV4-1|15|NA|TRBJ2-1|few
CASSQDLTANNEQFF
TGCGCCAGCAGCCAAGATCTTACAGCCAACAATGAGCAGTTCTTC
>TRBV4-1|16|TRBD1|TRBJ2-5|few
CASSQAGTGGLETQYF
TGCGCCAGCAGCCAAGCCGGGACAGGGGGTTTAGAGACCCAGTACTTC
>TRBV4-1|16|NA|TRBJ1-5|many
CASSLGHSMDNQPQHF
TGCGCCAGCAGCCTTGGACACTCCATGGACAATCAGCCCCAGCATTTT
>TRBV11-2|14|NA|TRBJ2-5|NA
CASRIRGTGETQYF
TGTGCCAGCAGGATCCGGGGAACGGGAGAGACCCAGTACTTC
>TRBV11-2|16|TRBD2|TRBJ2-3|few
CASSPWGSGTQDTQYF
TGTGCCAGCAGCCCCTGGGGTAGCGGGACTCAAGATACGCAGTATTTT
>TRBV7-3|13|NA|TRBJ1-1|few
CASKNTGGTEAFF
TGTGCCAGCAAGAATACGGGCGGCACTGAAGCTTTCTTT
>TRBV6-5|15|NA|TRBJ2-1|few
CASSYGRFSYNEQFF
TGTGCCAGCAGTTACGGCAGGTTCTCCTACAATGAGCAGTTCTTC
>TRBV5-1|15|NA|TRBJ2-5|NA
CASSSPTGQQETQYF
TGCGCCAGCAGCTCACCGACAGGACAACAAGAGACCCAGTACTTC
>TRBV5-1|19|TRBD1|TRBJ2-3|many
CASSLNPATGTGFTDTQYF
TGCGCCAGCAGCTTAAATCCTGCTACCGGGACAGGGTTCACAGATACGCAGTATTTT
>TRBV9|13|NA|TRBJ2-2|NA
CASSVLAGGELFF
TGTGCCAGCAGCGTATTAGCAGGCGGGGAGCTGTTTTTT
>TRBV15|13|NA|TRBJ2-3|many
CATRGGGTDTQYF
TGTGCCACGAGAGGGGGGGGCACGGATACGCAGTATTTT